The T cell receptor (beta chain) described here comes from a study of fetal regulatory T cell absence and autoimmunity. Measured with immunoSEQ multiplex PCR; TCRdb has only the in-frame clones, and not every one. The sample comprises approximately 94,000 clones, 55% to 75% of which are singletons, and roughly 2% rests with the top ten. Study-wide results and limits: Broadly similar TRB gene family usage was seen in pancreas and cord blood. The oligoclonal enrichment was interpreted as supporting antigen-driven pancreatic autoimmunity before birth in IPEX syndrome.

For this clone: Its antigen is not known.

The trim removed 4 bases at V and 3 bases at J, leaving 0 bases unmatched. Germline CDR1 LNHDA, CDR2 SQIVND (reference sequence). The CDR3 contains 14 residues. The clonotype originates from a male donor with IPEX syndrome. The V gene is TRBV19, the J gene TRBJ2-2; 9 bases agree with TRBD2. Sequencing was carried out using pancreas tissue. The CDR3: CASSSGRDTGELFF. The DNA for the CDR3 is TGTGCCAGTAGTAGCGGGAGGGACACCGGGGAGCTGTTTTTT.